A single sample is the source of the 32 T cell receptor beta chains below, sequenced in a study of healthy donors' naive CD4 and CD8 T cells. Each TCR library used around 500 ng of total RNA and a linear amplification protocol. TCRdb independently ran MiXCR on the reads; one entry per CDR3 protein. The sample yields approximately 180,000 distinct CDR3 sequences, 65% to 75% seen once. The sequencing input was naive CD4+ and CD8+ T cells sorted from blood, pooled from several donors. Receptor source: a pool of human donors in good health; the sample pools cells from several healthy donors.

The chain carries TRBV15 and TRBJ2-2, with D unclear. CDR1 is LNHNV, CDR2 YYDKDF, per germline (reference sequence). The CDR3 runs 12 residues. Trimming removed 6 bases at V and 3 bases at J, with 5 bases between. CDR3 sequence: CATREDTGELFF. CDR3 nucleotides: TGTGCCACCAGGGAAGACACCGGGGAGCTGTTTTTT.

The chain has TRBV19 and TRBJ1-4, with 10 bases that match TRBD1. From germline, CDR1 is LNHDA and CDR2 SQIVND (reference sequence). CDR3 length equals 15 residues. V gave up 3 bases and J gave up 8 bases; unmatched junction bases: 6. The CDR3 here is CASSIPGTGDEKLFF. In nucleotides, the CDR3 is TGTGCCAGTAGTATCCCTGGGACAGGGGACGAAAAACTGTTTTTT.

The CDR3: CASSSLLSGGYEQYF. CDR3 in DNA: TGTGCCAGTAGTTCCCTCTTATCCGGGGGCTACGAGCAGTACTTC. V is TRBV19 and J is TRBJ2-7, with D possibly being TRBD2 (6 bases). Deletions cut 5 bases from V and 3 bases from J, with 17 bases between. The CDR3 extends over 15 amino acids. Germline loops: CDR1 LNHDA, CDR2 SQIVND (reference sequence).

Only a few counts were recorded for this clonotype. V and J are TRBV2 and TRBJ2-1, with 10 bases fitting TRBD2. CDR1 is SNHLY, CDR2 FYNNEI, per germline. J was trimmed by 4 bases and V by 6 bases; bases with no gene match: 3. This CDR3 contains 14 residues. The CDR3: CASSGLAAYNEQFF. The DNA for the CDR3 is TGTGCCAGCAGCGGACTAGCGGCGTACAATGAGCAGTTCTTC.

Only one count was recorded for this clonotype. The chain uses TRBV29-1 and TRBJ2-2, with 14 bases matching TRBD2. The CDR3 is made up of 21 amino acids. J gave up 0 bases and V 6 bases, and 18 bases lay outside the gene matches. The germline gives CDR1 SQVTM, CDR2 ANQGSEA. CDR3 sequence reads: CSVPGLAGGTSPYSNTGELFF. CDR3 bases: TGCAGCGTCCCAGGACTAGCGGGGGGTACGAGCCCCTATTCGAACACCGGGGAGCTGTTTTTT.

The gene calls are TRBV27 and TRBJ1-3, with TRBD1 identical over 8 bases. V shed 3 bases, J shed 3 bases, and the junction held 13 bases outside the gene matches. This CDR3 comprises 18 residues. Germline values: CDR1 MNHEY, CDR2 SMNVEV (reference sequence). The CDR3 protein is CASSFLDREYGSGNTIYF. CDR3 bases: TGTGCCAGCAGTTTCCTGGACAGGGAATATGGAAGTGGAAACACCATATATTTT.

The chain couples TRBV10-3 to TRBJ1-5, with unresolved D. This CDR3 comprises 14 residues. V shed 5 bases and J shed 4 bases, with 12 bases lying between them. Germline CDR1 reads ENHRY; CDR2 reads SYGVKD. The CDR3 DNA is TGTGCCATCAGTATGTCGGAGGCTAATCAGCCCCAGCATTTT. This codes for CAISMSEANQPQHF.

This rearrangement joins TRBV18 to TRBJ1-1; D remains unclear. Trimming took 0 bases from V and 0 from J, leaving 8 bases between them. Per germline, CDR1 KGHSH and CDR2 LQKENI. This CDR3 has 15 residues. The CDR3, as DNA: TGTGCCAGCTCACCACCGTACGTCATGAACACTGAAGCTTTCTTT. Translated: CASSPPYVMNTEAFF.

The V and J genes are TRBV18 and TRBJ2-7; the match to TRBD2 covers 13 bases. V was clipped by 3 bases and J by 4 bases; unmatched bases: 3. Germline V gene sequence: CDR1 KGHSH, CDR2 LQKENI. The CDR3 length is 15 residues. The DNA of the CDR3 is TGTGCCAGCTCACCCGGACTAGCGGGGGTGTACGAGCAGTACTTC. This gives the protein CASSPGLAGVYEQYF.

The chain carries TRBV29-1 and TRBJ2-3; D may match TRBD1 or TRBD2 (5 bases each). The germline V gene has CDR1 SQVTM and CDR2 ANQGSEA. The CDR3 runs 12 residues. The V and J ends lost 7 bases and 0 bases respectively, with 8 bases between them. The CDR3 sequence: CSARDSTDTQYF. The CDR3 coding sequence is TGCAGCGCCCGGGACAGCACAGATACGCAGTATTTT.

The chain has TRBV29-1 and TRBJ2-4; D may be TRBD1 (6 bases). This CDR3 region has 15 residues. V was pared by 0 bases and J by 6 bases, with 15 bases between. Germline assignment: CDR1 SQVTM and CDR2 ANQGSEA. CDR3 loop: CSVEDRALGGNIQYF. As DNA, the CDR3 is TGCAGCGTTGAAGATAGAGCTCTAGGGGGAAACATTCAGTACTTC.

V usage is TRBV29-1 and J usage is TRBJ1-1; no firm D call. V gave up 2 bases and J gave up 0 bases, with 10 bases separating them. The CDR3 runs 14 residues. Germline V lookup: CDR1 SQVTM, CDR2 ANQGSEA. CDR3: CSVERDTMNTEAFF. The CDR3 DNA follows: TGCAGCGTTGAAAGAGATACTATGAACACTGAAGCTTTCTTT.

This chain links TRBV3-1 with TRBJ2-5; D not certain. Germline CDR1 is LGHDT and CDR2 is YNNKEL (reference sequence). CDR3 size: 15 residues. V shed 3 bases and J shed 5 bases, with 16 bases lying between them. CDR3 sequence (DNA): TGTGCCAGCAGCCAGCAGGACCACGGTGCGGAGACCCAGTACTTC. This gives the protein CASSQQDHGAETQYF.

The chain recombines TRBV11-2 with TRBJ2-7; TRBD1 aligns across 7 bases. The length of the CDR3 is 14 residues. Germline V gene lookup returns CDR1 SGHAT and CDR2 FQNNGV. Losses at the gene ends were 4 bases for V and 3 bases for J; bases not matched to a gene: 6. In DNA, the CDR3 is TGTGCCAGCAGCTCCCCCGGGACAGTCTACGAGCAGTACTTC. As protein: CASSSPGTVYEQYF.

This clonotype came up a few times. The genes are TRBV19 and TRBJ2-7; perhaps D is TRBD1 or TRBD2 (5 bases each). The CDR3 extends over 15 amino acids. Germline V lookup: CDR1 LNHDA, CDR2 SQIVND (reference sequence). Trimming removed 4 bases from V and 3 bases from J, with 16 bases in between. The CDR3 nucleotides are TGTGCCAGTAGTAAAACCCGGGGCGCCTTCTACGAGCAGTACTTC. It specifies CASSKTRGAFYEQYF.

In DNA form, the CDR3 reads TGTGCCAGCACGACAGGGGACACCTACGAGCAGTACTTC. It specifies CASTTGDTYEQYF. V is TRBV5-5 and J is TRBJ2-7, with 8 nucleotides matching TRBD1. The V gene end was trimmed by 6 bases and the J gene end by 2 bases; junction bases not matched to a gene: 4. Germline CDR1 is SGHKS and CDR2 is YYEKEE (reference sequence). This CDR3 is 13 amino acids long. Full variable domain (outside the CDR3, taken from reference TRBV5-5 and TRBJ2-7): DAGVTQSPTHLIKTRGQQVTLRCSPISGHKSVSWYQQVLGQGPQFIFQYYEKEERGRGNFPDRFSARQFPNYSSELNVNALLLGDSALYLCASTTGDTYEQYFGPGTRLTVT.

V gene TRBV18 combines with J gene TRBJ2-7; unclear D gene. Deletions cut 2 bases from V and 3 bases from J, with 5 bases between. Germline V lookup: CDR1 KGHSH, CDR2 LQKENI. CDR3 length: 12 residues. In DNA, the CDR3 is TGTGCCAGCTCACCAGACCTCTACGAGCAGTACTTC. Translated, it gives CASSPDLYEQYF.

The chain uses TRBV29-1 and TRBJ1-1; D remains ambiguous. The CDR3 is 13 residues long. Germline loops: CDR1 SQVTM, CDR2 ANQGSEA. Trimming took off 3 bases at V and 0 bases at J, with 8 bases between the two ends. The CDR3 sequence: CSVDSGMNTEAFF. Written as DNA, the CDR3 is TGCAGCGTTGATAGCGGAATGAACACTGAAGCTTTCTTT.

In this sample, this clonotype turned up once. V is TRBV6-1 and J is TRBJ1-5; 7 bases align to TRBD1. V was clipped by 8 bases and J by 7 bases; unmatched bases: 11. CDR1 and CDR2 (germline): MNHNS, SASEGT. This CDR3 spans 14 amino acids. The CDR3 DNA reads as TGTGCCAGCGGACCCCAGGGGGTAGGGCAGCCCCAGCATTTT. It encodes CASGPQGVGQPQHF.

The chain links TRBV29-1 to TRBJ2-4, with D uncertain. Germline V gives CDR1 SQVTM, CDR2 ANQGSEA. CDR3 length: 19 residues. V was trimmed by 2 bases and J by 0 bases, leaving 23 bases between them. CDR3 sequence (DNA): TGCAGCGTTGAAACTTATTTAATATGGGGTCTCCTAGCCAAAAACATTCAGTACTTC. Its translation is CSVETYLIWGLLAKNIQYF.

The rearrangement links TRBV24-1 to TRBJ2-3; weak D call: TRBD1 (5 bases). The V gene's germline CDR1 is KGHDR and CDR2 SFDVKD. Trimming cost V 3 bases and J 2 bases, with 11 bases left between them. This CDR3 is built from 15 residues. The CDR3 nucleotides read TGTGCCACCAGTGATCCCGCAGGGAACACAGATACGCAGTATTTT. This sequence encodes CATSDPAGNTDTQYF.

J is TRBJ2-7 and V is TRBV15; D is perhaps TRBD1 (5 bases). Germline assignment: CDR1 LNHNV and CDR2 YYDKDF (reference sequence). There are 12 residues in the CDR3. V lost 5 bases to trimming and J lost 4 bases, with 9 bases between them. As DNA, the CDR3 is TGTGCCACCAGCTACCAGGGTTACGAGCAGTACTTC. This translates into CATSYQGYEQYF. The full variable domain, its missing parts supplied by reference TRBV15 and TRBJ2-7, is DAMVIQNPRYQVTQFGKPVTLSCSQTLNHNVMYWYQQKSSQAPKLLFHYYDKDFNNEADTPDNFQSRRPNTSFCFLDIRSPGLGDTAMYLCATSYQGYEQYFGPGTRLTVT.

CDR3 region: CASSLSGQGSGYTF. The CDR3 DNA follows: TGCGCCAGCAGCCTCAGCGGACAGGGAAGTGGCTACACCTTC. This sequence joins TRBV4-3 and TRBJ1-2; 8 bases map to TRBD1. CDR1 LGHNA and CDR2 YSLEER come from the germline V gene. V dropped 4 bases and J dropped 7; count of bases not matched to a gene: 8. The CDR3 has 14 amino acids.

V usage is TRBV29-1 and J usage is TRBJ2-5; D is perhaps TRBD1 (5 bases). Germline CDR1 is SQVTM and CDR2 is ANQGSEA. V gave up 0 bases and J gave up 1 base, with 9 bases separating them. The CDR3 length is 14 residues. The CDR3 loop reads CSVEDWQGQETQYF. DNA for the CDR3: TGCAGCGTTGAAGATTGGCAGGGCCAAGAGACCCAGTACTTC.

As regards this clonotype: The junction departs from the called germline gene at one end, perhaps through a read error. The J gene is TRBJ1-2, the V gene TRBV4-2, with D unclear. Germline CDR1 LGHNA, CDR2 YNFKEQ. There are 15 residues in the CDR3. Here the CDR3 reads CASSQDVNTAVGYTF. In nucleotides, the CDR3 is TGCGCCAGCAGCCAAGATGTGAATACGGCCGTTGGCTACACCTTC.

In this sample, this clonotype turned up once. The chain employs TRBV27 and TRBJ2-7; D assignment may be TRBD1 or TRBD2 (5 bases each). With 8 bases removed from V and 0 bases from J, the gap between germline ends came to 11 bases. CDR1 and CDR2 from the germline V gene are MNHEY and SMNVEV (reference sequence). The CDR3 loop spans 13 amino acids. For the CDR3, the DNA is TGTGCCAGCTTCGGGGCAGACTCCTACGAGCAGTACTTC. Protein sequence: CASFGADSYEQYF.

This chain links TRBV27 with TRBJ2-1, with D possibly matching TRBD2 (6 bases). Germline loops: CDR1 MNHEY, CDR2 SMNVEV (reference sequence). This CDR3 has 15 residues. The V end was cut by 4 bases, the J end by 4 bases, with 14 bases between. CDR3 nucleotides: TGTGCCAGCAGTTCTAAACTAGCAAAGTACAATGAGCAGTTCTTC. Protein: CASSSKLAKYNEQFF.

V is TRBV20-1 and J is TRBJ2-3, with TRBD1 identical over 8 bases. Germline trimming cut 2 bases from V and 6 bases from J; bases unmatched to any gene: 4. CDR3 length equals 13 residues. Germline loops: CDR1 DFQATT, CDR2 SNEGSKA (reference sequence). CDR3 nucleotides: TGCAGTGCTAGACCGACAGGGGTTGATACGCAGTATTTT. Encoded protein: CSARPTGVDTQYF.

This rearrangement joins TRBV5-4 to TRBJ1-1; D perhaps matches TRBD1 (5 bases). Germline V gives CDR1 SGHNT, CDR2 YYREEE (reference sequence). CDR3 length: 14 amino acids. V was cut by 4 bases and J by 6 bases, with 16 bases left in between. The CDR3 DNA reads TGTGCCAGCAGCCCAGGGACCAGGGCCGCTGAAGCTTTCTTT. It translates to CASSPGTRAAEAFF.

The V and J genes are TRBV29-1 and TRBJ2-7, with 10 positions matching TRBD1. The trim removed 7 bases at V and 1 base at J, leaving 1 base unmatched. Looked up from germline, CDR1 is SQVTM and CDR2 is ANQGSEA. This CDR3 spans 12 amino acids. The CDR3 spells CSGQGASYEQYF. Here the CDR3 DNA reads TGCAGCGGACAGGGGGCTTCCTACGAGCAGTACTTC.

This chain uses TRBV4-2 with TRBJ1-2, with D possibly matching TRBD1 (5 bases). The V end was cut by 0 bases, the J end by 1 base, with 15 bases between. CDR3 size: 17 residues. Germline CDR1 reads LGHNA; CDR2 reads YNFKEQ. The CDR3 spells CASSQEFRGEINYGYTF. The CDR3 bases are TGTGCCAGCAGCCAAGAATTCAGAGGGGAAATTAACTATGGCTACACCTTC.

The rearrangement uses TRBV12-5 and TRBJ1-2; tentatively, D is TRBD1 (6 bases). The CDR3 has 15 amino acids. Germline V lookup: CDR1 LGHNT, CDR2 FRNRAP. Written as DNA, the CDR3 is TGTGCCAGCCTCTCTGTGGGGGCCGTTAACTATGGCTACACCTTC. This encodes CASLSVGAVNYGYTF.